This T cell receptor beta chain was sequenced in a study of regulatory T cells in long-lasting Graves disease. Points from the study as a whole: When disease was persistent, TRBV28, TRBJ1-2 and TRBJ2-5 were the favored segments. Rather than thyroid tissue, only peripheral blood underwent study. A greater number of public clonotypes (around 2,700) was shared by persistent patients than by new patients (about 890).

The sample holds many counts of this clonotype. Its antigen is currently unknown. Time point defined: persistent/refractory GD, antithyroid drugs over 5 years with positive TRAb. Researchers made the TCR library from RNA that was extracted from PBMCs. Germline V lookup: CDR1 MNHEY, CDR2 SMNVEV (reference sequence). The CDR3 length is 14 residues. Unmatched junction bases numbered 6, after V lost 6 bases and J lost 2 bases. Both iRepertoire HTBI primers and Arm-PCR of CDR3 regions were used to build the TCR beta libraries. TCRdb recomputed calls from the multiplex PCR reads with MiXCR, one row per CDR3 protein. The sample carries 350,000 to 450,000 distinct CDR3 sequences, 20% to 25% recorded once.

The sequencing here drew on peripheral blood mononuclear cells (PBMCs), taken when the disease was refractory, from a patient treated with antithyroid drugs. This receptor was taken from a woman aged 40 to 49 with Graves disease. This chain links TRBV27 with TRBJ2-5, with 7 bases fitting TRBD1. The DNA for the CDR3 is TGTGCCAGCAGAAGGGACAGAACGCAAGAGACCCAGTACTTC. Translated, it gives CASRRDRTQETQYF.